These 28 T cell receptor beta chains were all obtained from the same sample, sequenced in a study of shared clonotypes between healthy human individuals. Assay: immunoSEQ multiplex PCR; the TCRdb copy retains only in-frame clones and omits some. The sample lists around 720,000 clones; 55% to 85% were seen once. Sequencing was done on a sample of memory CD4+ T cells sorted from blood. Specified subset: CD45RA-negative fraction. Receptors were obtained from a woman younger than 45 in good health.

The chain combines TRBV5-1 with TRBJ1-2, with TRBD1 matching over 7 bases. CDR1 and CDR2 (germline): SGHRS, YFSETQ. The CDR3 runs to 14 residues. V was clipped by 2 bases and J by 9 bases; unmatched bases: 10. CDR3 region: CASSFEQGFNRYTF. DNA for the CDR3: TGCGCCAGCAGCTTTGAACAGGGGTTCAATCGCTACACCTTC.

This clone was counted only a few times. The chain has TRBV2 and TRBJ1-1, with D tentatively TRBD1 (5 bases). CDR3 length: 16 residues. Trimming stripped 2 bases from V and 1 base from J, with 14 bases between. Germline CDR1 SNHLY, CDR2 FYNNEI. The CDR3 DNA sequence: TGTGCCAGCAGTGAATGGGGGAGCATAGGGAACACTGAAGCTTTCTTT. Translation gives CASSEWGSIGNTEAFF.

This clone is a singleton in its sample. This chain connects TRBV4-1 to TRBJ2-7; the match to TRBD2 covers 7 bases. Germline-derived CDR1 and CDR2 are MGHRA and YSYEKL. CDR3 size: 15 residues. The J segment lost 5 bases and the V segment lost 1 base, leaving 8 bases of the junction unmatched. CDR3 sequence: CASSQVMRENHEQYF. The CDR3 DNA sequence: TGCGCCAGCAGCCAAGTTATGCGGGAGAACCACGAGCAGTACTTC.

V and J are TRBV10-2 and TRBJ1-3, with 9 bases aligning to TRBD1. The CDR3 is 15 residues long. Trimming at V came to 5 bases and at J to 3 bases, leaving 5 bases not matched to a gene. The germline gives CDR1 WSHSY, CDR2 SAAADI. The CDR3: CASSTGTGNGNTIYF. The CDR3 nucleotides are TGCGCCAGCAGTACCGGGACAGGGAATGGAAACACCATATATTTT.

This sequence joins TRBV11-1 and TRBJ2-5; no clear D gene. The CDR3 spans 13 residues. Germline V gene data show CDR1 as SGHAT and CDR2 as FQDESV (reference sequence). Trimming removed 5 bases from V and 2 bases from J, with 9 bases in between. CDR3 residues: CASSLGIQETQYF. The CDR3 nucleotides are TGTGCCAGCAGCCTGGGCATACAAGAGACCCAGTACTTC. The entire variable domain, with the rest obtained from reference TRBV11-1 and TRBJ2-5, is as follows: EAEVAQSPRYKITEKSQAVAFWCDPISGHATLYWYRQILGQGPELLVQFQDESVVDDSQLPKDRFSAERLKGVDSTLKIQPAELGDSAMYLCASSLGIQETQYFGPGTRLLVL.

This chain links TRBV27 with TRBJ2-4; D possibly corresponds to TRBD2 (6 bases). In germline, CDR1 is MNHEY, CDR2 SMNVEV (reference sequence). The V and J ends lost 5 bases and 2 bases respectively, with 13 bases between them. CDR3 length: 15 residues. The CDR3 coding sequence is TGTGCCAGCAGTAATCCCGGGAGTTCCAAAAACATTCAGTACTTC. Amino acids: CASSNPGSSKNIQYF.

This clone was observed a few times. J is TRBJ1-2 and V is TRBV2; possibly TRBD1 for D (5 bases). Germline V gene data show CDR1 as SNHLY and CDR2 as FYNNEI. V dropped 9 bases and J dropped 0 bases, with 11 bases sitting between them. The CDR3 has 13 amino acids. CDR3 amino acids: CASGTEANYGYTF. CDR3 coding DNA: TGTGCCAGTGGGACGGAAGCTAACTATGGCTACACCTTC.

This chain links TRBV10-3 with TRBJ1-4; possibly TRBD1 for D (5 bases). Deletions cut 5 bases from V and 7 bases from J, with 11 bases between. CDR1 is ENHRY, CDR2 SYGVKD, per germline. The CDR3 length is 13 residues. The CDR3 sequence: CAISSGDLEKLFF. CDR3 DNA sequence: TGTGCCATCAGTTCTGGGGACCTTGAAAAACTGTTTTTT.

CDR3: CSVSRANSGNTIYF. CDR3 in DNA: TGCAGCGTATCCCGGGCAAACTCTGGAAACACCATATATTTT. The rearrangement uses TRBV29-1 and TRBJ1-3; D call uncertain. Germline CDR1 and CDR2: SQVTM and ANQGSEA. V lost 6 bases to trimming and J lost 0 bases, with 12 bases between them. CDR3 length: 14 residues.

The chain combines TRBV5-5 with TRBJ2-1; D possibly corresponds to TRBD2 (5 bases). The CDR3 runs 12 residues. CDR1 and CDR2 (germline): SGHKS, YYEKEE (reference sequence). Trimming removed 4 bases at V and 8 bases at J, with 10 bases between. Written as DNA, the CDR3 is TGTGCCAGCAGCCAAACGGACTATGAGCAGTTCTTC. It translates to CASSQTDYEQFF.

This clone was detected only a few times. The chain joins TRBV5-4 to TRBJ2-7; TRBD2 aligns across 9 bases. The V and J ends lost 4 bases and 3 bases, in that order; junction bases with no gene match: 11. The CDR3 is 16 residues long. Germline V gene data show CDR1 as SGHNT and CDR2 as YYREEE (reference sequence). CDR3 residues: CASSTSATRGGYEQYF. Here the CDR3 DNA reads TGTGCCAGCAGCACGTCTGCGACGCGGGGGGGCTACGAGCAGTACTTC.

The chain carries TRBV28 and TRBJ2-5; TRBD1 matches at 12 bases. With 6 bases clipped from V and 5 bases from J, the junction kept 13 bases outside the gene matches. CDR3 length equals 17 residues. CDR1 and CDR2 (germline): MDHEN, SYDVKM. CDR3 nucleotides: TGTGCCAGCAGGTCGAAGAAAGGGACAGGGGGCGCGGAGACCCAGTACTTC. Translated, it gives CASRSKKGTGGAETQYF.

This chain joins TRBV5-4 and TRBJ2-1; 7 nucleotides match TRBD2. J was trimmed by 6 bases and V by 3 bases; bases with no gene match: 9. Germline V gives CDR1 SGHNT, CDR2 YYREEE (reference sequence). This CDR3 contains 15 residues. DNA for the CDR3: TGTGCCAGCAGCTCCCCGGGGACTATTCCCAATGAGCAGTTCTTC. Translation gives CASSSPGTIPNEQFF.

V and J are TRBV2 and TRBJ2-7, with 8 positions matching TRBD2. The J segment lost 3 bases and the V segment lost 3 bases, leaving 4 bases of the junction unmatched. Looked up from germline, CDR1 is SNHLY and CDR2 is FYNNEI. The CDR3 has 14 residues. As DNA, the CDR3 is TGTGCCAGCAGTGAGGGGACTAGAGGCTACGAGCAGTACTTC. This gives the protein CASSEGTRGYEQYF.

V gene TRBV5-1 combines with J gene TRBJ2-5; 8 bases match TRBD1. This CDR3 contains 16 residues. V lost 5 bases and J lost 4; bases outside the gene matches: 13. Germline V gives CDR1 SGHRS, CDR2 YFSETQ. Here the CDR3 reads CASSPQGAGLGETQYF. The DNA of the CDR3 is TGCGCCAGCAGTCCTCAGGGGGCGGGGTTAGGAGAGACCCAGTACTTC. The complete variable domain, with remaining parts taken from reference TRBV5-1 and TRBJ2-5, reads KAGVTQTPRYLIKTRGQQVTLSCSPISGHRSVSWYQQTPGQGLQFLFEYFSETQRNKGNFPGRFSGRQFSNSRSEMNVSTLELGDSALYLCASSPQGAGLGETQYFGPGTRLLVL.

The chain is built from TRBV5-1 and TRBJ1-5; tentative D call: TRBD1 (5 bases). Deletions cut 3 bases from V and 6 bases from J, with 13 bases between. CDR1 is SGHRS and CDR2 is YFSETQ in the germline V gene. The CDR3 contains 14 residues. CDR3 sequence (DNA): TGCGCCAGCAGCTATGGAGCAGGGAGTCAGCCCCAGCATTTT. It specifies CASSYGAGSQPQHF.

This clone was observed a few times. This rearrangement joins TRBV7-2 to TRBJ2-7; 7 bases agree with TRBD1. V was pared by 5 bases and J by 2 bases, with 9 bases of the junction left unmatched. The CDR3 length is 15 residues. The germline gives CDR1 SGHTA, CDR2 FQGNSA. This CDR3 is CASSPQTGLTYEQYF. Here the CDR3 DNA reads TGTGCCAGCAGCCCGCAGACAGGGCTTACCTACGAGCAGTACTTC.

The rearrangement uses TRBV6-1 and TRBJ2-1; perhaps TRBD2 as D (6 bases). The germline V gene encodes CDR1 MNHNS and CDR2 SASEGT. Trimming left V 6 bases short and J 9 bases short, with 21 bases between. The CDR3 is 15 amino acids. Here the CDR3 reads CASRRTGEVGREQFF. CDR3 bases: TGTGCCAGCAGAAGGACGGGGGAGGTAGGACGTGAGCAGTTCTTC.

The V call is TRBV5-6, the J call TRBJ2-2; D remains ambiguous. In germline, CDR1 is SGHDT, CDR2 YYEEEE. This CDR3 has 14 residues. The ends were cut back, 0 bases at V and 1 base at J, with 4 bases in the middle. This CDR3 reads CASSLGLNTGELFF. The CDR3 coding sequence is TGTGCCAGCAGCTTGGGACTGAACACCGGGGAGCTGTTTTTT.

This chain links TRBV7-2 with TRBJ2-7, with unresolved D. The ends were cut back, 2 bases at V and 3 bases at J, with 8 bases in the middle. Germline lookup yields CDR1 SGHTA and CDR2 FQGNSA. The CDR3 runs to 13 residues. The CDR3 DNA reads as TGTGCCAGCAGCTTATATTGGGGCTACGAGCAGTACTTC. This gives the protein CASSLYWGYEQYF.

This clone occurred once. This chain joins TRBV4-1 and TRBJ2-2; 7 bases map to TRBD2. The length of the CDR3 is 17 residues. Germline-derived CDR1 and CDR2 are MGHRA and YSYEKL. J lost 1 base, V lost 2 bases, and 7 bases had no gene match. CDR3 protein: CASSQLAVSGNTGELFF. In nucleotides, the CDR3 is TGCGCCAGCAGCCAACTAGCGGTCTCGGGGAACACCGGGGAGCTGTTTTTT.

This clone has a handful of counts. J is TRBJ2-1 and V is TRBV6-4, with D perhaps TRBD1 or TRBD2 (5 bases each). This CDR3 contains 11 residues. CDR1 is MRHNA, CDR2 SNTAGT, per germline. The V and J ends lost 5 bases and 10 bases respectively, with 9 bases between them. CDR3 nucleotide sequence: TGTGCCAGCAGTAAAGGGGACGAGCAGTTCTTC. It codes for CASSKGDEQFF.

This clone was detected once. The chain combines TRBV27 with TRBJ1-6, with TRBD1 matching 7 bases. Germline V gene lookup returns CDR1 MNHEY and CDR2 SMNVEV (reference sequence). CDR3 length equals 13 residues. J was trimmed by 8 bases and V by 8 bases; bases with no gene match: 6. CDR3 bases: TGTGCCAGCTCGGGACAGCTTTATTCACCCCTCCACTTT. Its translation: CASSGQLYSPLHF.

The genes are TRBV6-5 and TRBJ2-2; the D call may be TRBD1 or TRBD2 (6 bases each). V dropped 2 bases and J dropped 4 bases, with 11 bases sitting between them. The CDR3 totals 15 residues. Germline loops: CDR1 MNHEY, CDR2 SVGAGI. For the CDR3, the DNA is TGTGCCAGCAGTTACGGGGGGCTTAGCACCGGGGAGCTGTTTTTT. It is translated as CASSYGGLSTGELFF.

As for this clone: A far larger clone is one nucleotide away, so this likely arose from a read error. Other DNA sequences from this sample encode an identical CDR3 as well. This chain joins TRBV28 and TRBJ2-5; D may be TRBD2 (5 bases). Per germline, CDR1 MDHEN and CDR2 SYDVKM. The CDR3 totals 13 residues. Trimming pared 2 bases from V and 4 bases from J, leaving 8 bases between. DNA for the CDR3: TGTGCCAGCAGTTTAGTAGCGTCAGAGACCCAGTACTTC. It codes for CASSLVASETQYF.

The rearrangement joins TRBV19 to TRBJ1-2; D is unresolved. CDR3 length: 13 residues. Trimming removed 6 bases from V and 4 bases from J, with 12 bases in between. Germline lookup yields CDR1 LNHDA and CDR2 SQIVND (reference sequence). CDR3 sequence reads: CASRSAVGYGYTF. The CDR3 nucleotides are TGTGCCAGTAGATCTGCTGTGGGCTATGGCTACACCTTC.

The CDR3 nucleotides are TGTGCCAGCTCAGGGGGGGGGAAGTACGAGCAGTACTTC. The encoded protein is CASSGGGKYEQYF. This chain joins TRBV28 and TRBJ2-7, with D perhaps matching TRBD1 or TRBD2 (7 bases each). CDR1 and CDR2 from the germline V gene are MDHEN and SYDVKM. CDR3 length: 13 amino acids. V was cut by 8 bases and J by 4 bases, with 15 bases left in between.

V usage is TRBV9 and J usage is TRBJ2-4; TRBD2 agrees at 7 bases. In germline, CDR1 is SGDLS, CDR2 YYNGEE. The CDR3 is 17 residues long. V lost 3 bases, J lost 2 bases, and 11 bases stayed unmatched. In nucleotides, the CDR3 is TGTGCCAGCAGCGAGGGGCGGGAGAGGTGGACCAAAAACATTCAGTACTTC. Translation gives CASSEGRERWTKNIQYF.